These 10 T cell receptor beta chains originate from one sample sequenced in a study of T cells in Graves' hyperthyroidism and ophthalmopathy. The TCR beta CDR3 regions underwent amplification using RNA transcripts as the source. Using the HTBI primer set, a first-round RT-PCR was run on the TCR CDR3. TCRdb re-analysed the multiplex PCR reads in MiXCR, keeping a single row per CDR3 protein. The repertoire holds approximately 510,000 distinct CDR3 sequences, with roughly 45% as singletons. Sequences were obtained from peripheral blood or thyroid tissue (not recorded which). The receptors come from an adult woman with Graves' disease, either hyperthyroidism or ophthalmopathy (not recorded which).

There are many counts of this clonotype. The genes are TRBV29-1 and TRBJ2-2; 8 nucleotides agree with TRBD1. CDR1 and CDR2 (germline): SQVTM, ANQGSEA. The ends lost 7 bases at V and 6 bases at J; junction bases unmatched: 10. This CDR3 has 14 residues. The CDR3 protein is CSAGNRGVAGELFF. The CDR3 nucleotides are TGCAGCGCAGGAAACAGGGGGGTGGCCGGGGAGCTGTTTTTT.

This clonotype came up a few times. The rearrangement uses TRBV7-9 and TRBJ2-5; no clear D gene. Trimming stripped 7 bases from V and 5 bases from J, with 8 bases between. In germline, CDR1 is SEHNR, CDR2 FQNEAQ (reference sequence). The CDR3 is 11 amino acids. The chain's CDR3 is CASTPTETQYF. The CDR3, as DNA: TGTGCCAGCACTCCTACGGAGACCCAGTACTTC.

The J gene is TRBJ2-2, the V gene TRBV10-3; D is possibly TRBD2 (5 bases). The germline V and J ends were trimmed by 4 bases and 8 bases, with 5 bases remaining between them. CDR3 length: 11 residues. Germline CDR1 reads ENHRY; CDR2 reads SYGVKD. The CDR3 DNA reads TGTGCCATCAGTGCGGGAGGGGAGCTGTTTTTT. Amino acids: CAISAGGELFF.

This clonotype was found many times. This chain connects TRBV4-1 to TRBJ2-7, with 9 nucleotides matching TRBD1. Losses at the gene ends were 0 bases for V and 6 bases for J; bases not matched to a gene: 3. This CDR3 is 14 amino acids long. Germline V gene sequence: CDR1 MGHRA, CDR2 YSYEKL. CDR3 coding DNA: TGCGCCAGCAGCCAAGATGTGACAGGGGGCGAGCAGTACTTC. Its translation: CASSQDVTGGEQYF.

The J gene is TRBJ1-2, the V gene TRBV2; D gene unclear. V was pared by 2 bases and J by 3 bases, with 13 bases between. The CDR3 has 15 amino acids. Germline CDR1 reads SNHLY; CDR2 reads FYNNEI. CDR3 protein: CASSERGGSDYGYTF. The CDR3 nucleotides are TGTGCCAGCAGTGAACGCGGAGGGTCCGACTATGGCTACACCTTC.

In the case of this clonotype: Its ends do not fully match the called genes, so a read error is possible. The gene calls are TRBV25-1 and TRBJ1-3, with TRBD1 as a possible D gene (5 bases). Germline loops: CDR1 MGHDK, CDR2 SYGVNS. The CDR3 spans 12 residues. CDR3 protein: CASRSEGPTIYF. The CDR3 nucleotides read TGTGCTAGCAGGTCTGAGGGACCCACCATATATTTT.

The chain carries TRBV7-9 and TRBJ2-5; 8 bases are a match to TRBD1. Germline CDR1 reads SEHNR; CDR2 reads FQNEAQ (reference sequence). The CDR3 extends over 15 amino acids. J gave up 9 bases and V 5 bases, and 14 bases lay outside the gene matches. For the CDR3, the DNA is TGTGCCAGCAGCCCGCCTGGGACAGGCTATCAGCCCCAGTACTTC. Protein product: CASSPPGTGYQPQYF.

This clonotype has a handful of counts. The chain employs TRBV6-1 and TRBJ1-3; D is unresolved. Trimming took off 11 bases at V and 4 bases at J, with 9 bases between the two ends. From germline, CDR1 is MNHNS and CDR2 SASEGT. This CDR3 is 11 amino acids long. CDR3 in DNA: TGTGCCGGCCGAGGGGGAAACACCATATATTTT. It is translated as CAGRGGNTIYF.

In this sample, this clonotype turned up a few times. V is TRBV3-1 and J is TRBJ1-1; D gene unclear. The CDR3 has 12 residues. V lost 4 bases and J 8 bases, leaving 11 bases between the germline ends. Germline CDR1 and CDR2: LGHDT and YNNKEL (reference sequence). CDR3 sequence: CASSPSPSEAFF. The CDR3 DNA reads TGTGCCAGCAGCCCATCTCCCTCCGAAGCTTTCTTT.

CDR3: CASSATLDTEAFF. The CDR3 region has the DNA TGTGCCAGCAGCGCGACATTGGACACTGAAGCTTTCTTT. This rearrangement joins TRBV7-6 to TRBJ1-1; D unresolved. This CDR3 is built from 13 residues. Germline CDR1 SGHVS, CDR2 FNYEAQ. Trimming cost V 5 bases and J 3 bases, with 10 bases left between them.